The 21 T cell receptor beta chains reported below all come from one sample, sequenced in a study of blood T cells in healthy people across ages. A J-beta primer mix and a sample-barcoded 5' primer were used in a second PCR of roughly 6 to 12 cycles. TCRdb ran MiXCR on the 5' RACE reads and lists one entry per CDR3 protein. The sample has over 1,500,000 distinct CDR3 sequences, 40% to 55% seen once. Sequencing was done on a sample of blood. These receptors were collected from a woman in her thirties or forties in good health.

The CDR3: CASSLAWEPAPSYEQYF. CDR3 nucleotides: TGTGCCAGCAGTTTAGCGTGGGAACCCGCGCCCTCCTACGAGCAGTACTTC. The chain has TRBV12-3 or TRBV12-4 and TRBJ2-7; D remains unclear. The CDR3 sequence is 17 residues long. Deletions cut 0 bases from V and 0 bases from J, with 15 bases between.

The V call is TRBV25-1, the J call TRBJ2-7; possibly TRBD1 for D (6 bases). The J call is uncertain, as TRBJ2-5 better fits the DNA end. The CDR3 is 13 residues long. Germline values: CDR1 MGHDK, CDR2 SYGVNS. The CDR3 bases are TGTGCCAGCAGTGCACAGGGAAGGGTGACCCAGTACTTC. This codes for CASSAQGRVTQYF.

The V gene is TRBV7-9, the J gene TRBJ1-2, with D hard to call. From germline, CDR1 is SEHNR and CDR2 FQNEAQ (reference sequence). This CDR3 has 13 residues. V was pared by 5 bases and J by 6 bases, with 13 bases between. The CDR3 loop is CASSHRERDGYTF. As DNA, the CDR3 is TGTGCCAGCAGCCATCGGGAGAGGGATGGCTACACCTTC.

The V gene is TRBV29-1, the J gene TRBJ1-2, with 8 bases lining up with TRBD1. Trimming cost V 7 bases and J 8 bases; bases outside gene matches: 9. This CDR3 is 12 amino acids long. Germline-derived CDR1 and CDR2 are SQVTM and ANQGSEA. CDR3 bases: TGCAGCGACACTCAGGGGGCGGCGGGCTACACCTTC. This sequence encodes CSDTQGAAGYTF.

Worth noting for this clonotype: One end of the junction is discordant with germline, which a read error may explain. The V and J genes are TRBV20-1 and TRBJ2-3; D ambiguous. The CDR3 spans 14 residues. Per the germline V gene, CDR1 is DFQATT and CDR2 is SNEGSKA (reference sequence). The CDR3 DNA reads as TGCAGTGCTAGGGGTATGGATAGCACGGATACGCAGTATTTT. Translating it yields CSARGMDSTDTQYF.

In this sample, this clonotype turned up a few times. The chain is built from TRBV6-2 or TRBV6-3 and TRBJ2-7, with 8 positions matching TRBD1. This CDR3 spans 16 amino acids. The germline V gene has CDR1 MNHEY and CDR2 SVGEGT. Trimming at V came to 2 bases and at J to 3 bases, leaving 9 bases not matched to a gene. The DNA of the CDR3 is TGTGCCAGCAGTTACGGCGGGACAGGTCATGTCTACGAGCAGTACTTC. Amino acid sequence: CASSYGGTGHVYEQYF.

This clonotype turned up a few times. This chain's CDR3 is CAISAGGATRDEQFF. The CDR3 nucleotides are TGTGCCATCAGTGCCGGGGGGGCAACTAGGGATGAGCAGTTCTTC. This rearrangement joins TRBV10-3 to TRBJ2-1; the match to TRBD2 covers 8 bases. Germline V gives CDR1 ENHRY, CDR2 SYGVKD. V shed 4 bases and J 8 bases; nucleotides not matched to a gene: 10. The CDR3 has 15 amino acids.

This clonotype was observed once. This rearrangement joins TRBV9 to TRBJ1-5; a weak D match, TRBD1 (6 bases). The CDR3 contains 15 residues. Germline assignment: CDR1 SGDLS and CDR2 YYNGEE. The V and J ends lost 2 bases and 4 bases respectively, with 13 bases between them. The CDR3 nucleotides read TGTGCCAGCAGCGTTTCCGGGACAAATAATCAGCCCCAGCATTTT. Encoded protein: CASSVSGTNNQPQHF.

This clonotype was recorded a few times. The chain combines TRBV29-1 with TRBJ2-3; perhaps TRBD2 as D (6 bases). The germline V gene encodes CDR1 SQVTM and CDR2 ANQGSEA. The CDR3 runs 11 residues. V gave up 7 bases and J gave up 4 bases, with 9 bases separating them. CDR3 coding DNA: TGCAGCGGACTAGGGGCAGATACGCAGTATTTT. Amino acid sequence: CSGLGADTQYF.

This rearrangement joins TRBV7-9 to TRBJ2-1; TRBD2 matches 8 bases. Losses at the gene ends were 4 bases for V and 10 bases for J; bases not matched to a gene: 15. The CDR3 is made up of 16 amino acids. Germline lookup yields CDR1 SEHNR and CDR2 FQNEAQ (reference sequence). The CDR3 region is CASSSPAGATSYEQFF. As DNA, the CDR3 is TGTGCCAGCAGCTCCCCAGCGGGGGCTACCTCCTACGAGCAGTTCTTC.

V usage is TRBV27 and J usage is TRBJ2-7; TRBD2 matches at 13 bases. The CDR3 is 17 residues long. V lost 8 bases to trimming and J lost 4 bases; unmatched junction nucleotides: 14. CDR1 is MNHEY, CDR2 SMNVEV, per germline (reference sequence). CDR3 protein: CASGLTSGGAGSYEQYF. In DNA form, the CDR3 reads TGTGCCAGCGGGTTAACTAGCGGGGGGGCCGGATCGTACGAGCAGTACTTC.

The J gene is TRBJ2-1, the V gene TRBV4-3; possible D gene TRBD1, 5 bases. The CDR3 spans 14 residues. Trimming took 0 bases from V and 9 from J, leaving 12 bases between them. Germline lookup yields CDR1 LGHNA and CDR2 YSLEER. The DNA for the CDR3 is TGCGCCAGCAGCCAAGATACCAGGGCCGCTGAGCAGTTCTTC. Translation: CASSQDTRAAEQFF.

This clonotype was seen only a few times. The genes are TRBV2 and TRBJ2-1; D is perhaps TRBD1 (5 bases). This CDR3 contains 15 residues. Trimming left V 2 bases short and J 3 bases short, with 11 bases between. CDR1 SNHLY and CDR2 FYNNEI come from the germline V gene. The CDR3 sequence is CASSELDTDYNEQFF. In DNA form, the CDR3 reads TGTGCCAGCAGTGAACTGGACACAGACTACAATGAGCAGTTCTTC.

In this sample, this clonotype turned up a few times. J is TRBJ2-5 and V is TRBV14; no firm D call. There are 12 residues in the CDR3. Trimming pared 0 bases from V and 7 bases from J, leaving 6 bases between. Germline values: CDR1 SGHDN, CDR2 FVKESK. In nucleotides, the CDR3 is TGTGCCAGCAGCCAAGATCGTTGGACCCAGTACTTC. Translated: CASSQDRWTQYF.

The CDR3 nucleotides are TGTGCCAGCATTGGGGGGACAGTCTATTCACCCCTCCACTTT. This gives the protein CASIGGTVYSPLHF. V usage is TRBV28 and J usage is TRBJ1-6; TRBD1 agrees at 7 bases. Germline V gene sequence: CDR1 MDHEN, CDR2 SYDVKM. The V gene end was trimmed by 7 bases and the J gene end by 8 bases; junction bases not matched to a gene: 8. This CDR3 region has 14 residues.

In its sample, this clonotype was seen once. Here the CDR3 omits its conserved ending phenylalanine or tryptophan, so a read error is the likely source. The gene calls are TRBV9 and TRBJ2-1; weak D call: TRBD2 (6 bases). Germline assignment: CDR1 SGDLS and CDR2 YYNGEE. The CDR3 consists of 15 residues. Trimming shortened V by 0 bases and J by 8 bases, and 15 bases separated the two germline ends. The CDR3 loop reads CASSVAGLSYYEQFL. The CDR3 nucleotides are TGTGCCAGCAGCGTAGCGGGACTTAGTTACTATGAGCAGTTCCTC.

This clonotype was recorded only once. The chain couples TRBV6-2 or TRBV6-3 to TRBJ2-5; TRBD2 matches at 11 bases. V was clipped by 2 bases and J by 5 bases; unmatched bases: 10. Germline V gene sequence: CDR1 MNHEY, CDR2 SVGEGT. The CDR3 loop spans 17 amino acids. The CDR3 nucleotides read TGTGCCAGCAGTTACCCGCTAGCGGGGGGCCGCGTGGAGACCCAGTACTTC. It yields the protein CASSYPLAGGRVETQYF.

This clonotype was counted only a few times. J is TRBJ2-7 and V is TRBV7-9, with D tentatively TRBD1 (6 bases). From germline, CDR1 is SEHNR and CDR2 FQNEAQ (reference sequence). Trimming stripped 1 base from V and 4 bases from J, with 14 bases between. The CDR3 is 15 amino acids. This chain's CDR3 is CASSLEDRFVYEQYF. CDR3 nucleotides: TGTGCCAGCAGCTTAGAAGACAGGTTTGTGTACGAGCAGTACTTC.

This clonotype was counted only a few times. Here the CDR3 reads CASSTPGGGEQYF. In nucleotides, the CDR3 is TGTGCCAGCAGTACACCTGGGGGGGGTGAGCAGTACTTC. The rearrangement uses TRBV27 and TRBJ2-5; the match to TRBD2 covers 7 bases. The CDR3 totals 13 residues. The V segment lost 5 bases and the J segment 11 bases; nucleotides outside the gene matches: 11. CDR1 and CDR2 (germline): MNHEY, SMNVEV (reference sequence).

The chain recombines TRBV3-1 with TRBJ2-1; 7 bases map to TRBD2. Trimming took 3 bases from V and 2 from J; bases not matched to a gene: 10. CDR3 size: 17 residues. CDR1 and CDR2 from the germline V gene are LGHDT and YNNKEL (reference sequence). The CDR3 protein is CASSHLERGPPYNEQFF. The CDR3 bases are TGTGCCAGCAGCCATCTAGAGCGGGGCCCGCCCTACAATGAGCAGTTCTTC.

This clonotype appeared a few times. The chain joins TRBV4-3 to TRBJ2-3; D is ambiguous. Looked up from germline, CDR1 is LGHNA and CDR2 is YSLEER. This CDR3 has 14 amino acids. The V end was cut by 0 bases, the J end by 1 base, with 5 bases between. CDR3 sequence: CASSQDFGTDTQYF. CDR3 bases: TGCGCCAGCAGCCAAGATTTCGGCACAGATACGCAGTATTTT.